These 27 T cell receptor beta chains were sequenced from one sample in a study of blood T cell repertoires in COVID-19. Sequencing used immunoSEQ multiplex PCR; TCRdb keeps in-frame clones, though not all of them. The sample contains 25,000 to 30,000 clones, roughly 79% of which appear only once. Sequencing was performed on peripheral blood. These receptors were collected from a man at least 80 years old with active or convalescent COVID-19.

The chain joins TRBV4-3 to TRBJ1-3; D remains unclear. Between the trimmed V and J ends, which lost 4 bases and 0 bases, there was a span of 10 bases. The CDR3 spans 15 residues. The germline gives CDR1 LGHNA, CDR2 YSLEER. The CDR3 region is CASSPQVLSGNTIYF. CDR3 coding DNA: TGCGCCAGCAGCCCCCAGGTACTCTCTGGAAACACCATATATTTT.

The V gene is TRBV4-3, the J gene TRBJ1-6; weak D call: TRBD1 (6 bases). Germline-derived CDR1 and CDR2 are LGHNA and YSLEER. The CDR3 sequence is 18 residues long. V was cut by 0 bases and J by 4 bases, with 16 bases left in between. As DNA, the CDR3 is TGCGCCAGCAGCCAAGAACGCGGGGGGCATCCTTATAATTCACCCCTCCACTTT. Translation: CASSQERGGHPYNSPLHF.

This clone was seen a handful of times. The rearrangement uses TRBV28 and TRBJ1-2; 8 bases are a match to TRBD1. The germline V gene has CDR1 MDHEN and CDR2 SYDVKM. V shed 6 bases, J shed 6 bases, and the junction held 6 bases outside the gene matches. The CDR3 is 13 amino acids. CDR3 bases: TGTGCCAGCAGGCCGACAGGGGACGATGGCTACACCTTC. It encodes CASRPTGDDGYTF.

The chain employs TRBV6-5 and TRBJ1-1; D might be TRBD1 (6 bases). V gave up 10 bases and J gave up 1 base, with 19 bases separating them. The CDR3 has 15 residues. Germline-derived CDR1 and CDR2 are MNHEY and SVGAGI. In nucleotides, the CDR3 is TGTGCCATCGCCCGGGACACAGTTTCGAACACTGAAGCTTTCTTT. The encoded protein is CAIARDTVSNTEAFF.

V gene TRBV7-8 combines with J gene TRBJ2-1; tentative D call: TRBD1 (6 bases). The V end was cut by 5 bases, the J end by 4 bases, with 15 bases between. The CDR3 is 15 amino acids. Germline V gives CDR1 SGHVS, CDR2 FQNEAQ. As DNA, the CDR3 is TGTGCCAGCAGCAAAACGGACAGCCCATACAATGAGCAGTTCTTC. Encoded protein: CASSKTDSPYNEQFF. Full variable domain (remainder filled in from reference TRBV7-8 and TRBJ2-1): GAGVSQSPRYKVAKRGQDVALRCDPISGHVSLFWYQQALGQGPEFLTYFQNEAQLDKSGLPSDRFFAERPEGSVSTLKIQRTQQEDSAVYLCASSKTDSPYNEQFFGPGTRLTVL.

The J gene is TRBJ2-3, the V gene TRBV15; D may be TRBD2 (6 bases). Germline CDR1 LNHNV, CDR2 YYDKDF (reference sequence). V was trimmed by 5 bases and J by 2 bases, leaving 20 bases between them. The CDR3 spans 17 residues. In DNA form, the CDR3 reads TGTGCCACCAGCCGTGACTACCGGGACTGGGACACAGATACGCAGTATTTT. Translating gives CATSRDYRDWDTDTQYF.

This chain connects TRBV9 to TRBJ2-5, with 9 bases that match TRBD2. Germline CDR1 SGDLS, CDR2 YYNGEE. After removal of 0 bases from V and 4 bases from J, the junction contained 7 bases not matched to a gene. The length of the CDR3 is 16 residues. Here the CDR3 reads CASSVDRGRVGETQYF. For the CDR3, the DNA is TGTGCCAGCAGCGTAGACCGCGGGAGGGTGGGAGAGACCCAGTACTTC.

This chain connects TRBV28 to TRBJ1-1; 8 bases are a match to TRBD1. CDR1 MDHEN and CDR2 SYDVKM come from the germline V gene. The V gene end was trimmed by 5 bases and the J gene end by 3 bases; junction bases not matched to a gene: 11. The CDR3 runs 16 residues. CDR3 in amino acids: CASSTPSRDRYTEAFF. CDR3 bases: TGTGCCAGCAGTACTCCCTCCCGGGACAGGTACACTGAAGCTTTCTTT.

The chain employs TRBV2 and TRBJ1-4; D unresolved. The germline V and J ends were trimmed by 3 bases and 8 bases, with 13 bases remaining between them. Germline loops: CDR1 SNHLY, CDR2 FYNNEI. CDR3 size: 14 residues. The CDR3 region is CASSDGLSGEKLFF. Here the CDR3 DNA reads TGTGCCAGCAGTGATGGGCTCAGCGGGGAAAAACTGTTTTTT. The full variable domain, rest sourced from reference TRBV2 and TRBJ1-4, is EPEVTQTPSHQVTQMGQEVILRCVPISNHLYFYWYRQILGQKVEFLVSFYNNEISEKSEIFDDQFSVERPDGSNFTLKIRSTKLEDSAMYFCASSDGLSGEKLFFGSGTQLSVL.

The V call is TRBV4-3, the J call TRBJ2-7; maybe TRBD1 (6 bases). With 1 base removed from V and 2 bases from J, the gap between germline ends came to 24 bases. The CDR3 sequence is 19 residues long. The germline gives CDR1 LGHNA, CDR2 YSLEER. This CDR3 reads CASSQGPSGQWNKPYEQYF. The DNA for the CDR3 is TGCGCCAGCAGCCAAGGCCCTTCCGGACAGTGGAATAAGCCCTACGAGCAGTACTTC.

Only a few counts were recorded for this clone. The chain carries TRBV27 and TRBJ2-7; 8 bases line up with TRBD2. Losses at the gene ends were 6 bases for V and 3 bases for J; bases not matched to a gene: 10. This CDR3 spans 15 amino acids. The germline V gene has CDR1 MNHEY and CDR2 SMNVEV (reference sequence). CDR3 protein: CASRRKREFSYEQYF. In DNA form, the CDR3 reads TGTGCCAGCAGAAGAAAGCGGGAGTTTAGCTACGAGCAGTACTTC.

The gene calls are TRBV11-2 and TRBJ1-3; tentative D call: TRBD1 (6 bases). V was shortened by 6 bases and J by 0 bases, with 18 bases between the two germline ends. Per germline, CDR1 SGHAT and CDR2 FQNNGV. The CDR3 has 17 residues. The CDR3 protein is CASRRPGTLISGNTIYF. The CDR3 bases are TGTGCCAGCAGGCGGCCCGGGACACTGATCTCTGGAAACACCATATATTTT.

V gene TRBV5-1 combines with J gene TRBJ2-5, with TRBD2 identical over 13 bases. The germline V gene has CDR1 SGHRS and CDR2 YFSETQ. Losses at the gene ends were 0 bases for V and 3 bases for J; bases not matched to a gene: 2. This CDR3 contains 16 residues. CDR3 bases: TGCGCCAGCAGCTTGGATGGACTAGCGGGAGAAGAGACCCAGTACTTC. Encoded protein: CASSLDGLAGEETQYF.

The CDR3 coding sequence is TGTGCCAGCAGTCCGGGACAGGGGAGCGGGACTCGAAACTATGGCTACACCTTC. It yields the protein CASSPGQGSGTRNYGYTF. This chain connects TRBV6-6 to TRBJ1-2, with 10 bases that match TRBD1. CDR1 and CDR2 from the germline V gene are MNHNY and SVGAGI (reference sequence). This CDR3 is 18 amino acids long. Trimming took 5 bases from V and 2 from J; bases not matched to a gene: 14.

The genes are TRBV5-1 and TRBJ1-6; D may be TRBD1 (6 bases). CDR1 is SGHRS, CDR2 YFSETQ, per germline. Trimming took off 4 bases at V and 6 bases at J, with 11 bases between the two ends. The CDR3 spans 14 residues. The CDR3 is CASSPQGSNSPLHF. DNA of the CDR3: TGCGCCAGCAGCCCCCAGGGGTCTAATTCACCCCTCCACTTT.

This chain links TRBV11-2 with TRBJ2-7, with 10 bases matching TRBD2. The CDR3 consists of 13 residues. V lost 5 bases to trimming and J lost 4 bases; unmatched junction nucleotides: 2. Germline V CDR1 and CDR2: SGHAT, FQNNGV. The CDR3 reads CASSRAGGYEQYF. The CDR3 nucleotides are TGTGCCAGCAGCCGAGCGGGAGGGTACGAGCAGTACTTC.

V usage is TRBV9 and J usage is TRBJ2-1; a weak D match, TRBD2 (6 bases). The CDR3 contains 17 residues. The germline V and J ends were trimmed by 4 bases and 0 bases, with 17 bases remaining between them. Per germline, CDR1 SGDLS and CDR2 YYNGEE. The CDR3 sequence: CASSPRPGGASYNEQFF. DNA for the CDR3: TGTGCCAGCAGCCCACGGCCTGGCGGGGCCTCCTACAATGAGCAGTTCTTC.

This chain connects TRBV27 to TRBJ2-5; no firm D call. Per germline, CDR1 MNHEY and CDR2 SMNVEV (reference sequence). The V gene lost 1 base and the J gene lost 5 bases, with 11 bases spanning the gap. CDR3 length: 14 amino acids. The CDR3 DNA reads TGTGCCAGCAGTTTATTCGGGTCTGCTGAGACCCAGTACTTC. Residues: CASSLFGSAETQYF.

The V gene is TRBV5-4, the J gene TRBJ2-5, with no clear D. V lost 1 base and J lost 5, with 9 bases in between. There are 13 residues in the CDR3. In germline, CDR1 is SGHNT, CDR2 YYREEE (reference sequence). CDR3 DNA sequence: TGTGCCAGCAGCTTGCCCTCTCAGGAGACCCAGTACTTC. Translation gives CASSLPSQETQYF.

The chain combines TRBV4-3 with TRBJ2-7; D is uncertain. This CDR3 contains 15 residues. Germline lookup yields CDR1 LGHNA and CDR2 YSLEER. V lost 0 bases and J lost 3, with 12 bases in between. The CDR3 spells CASSQERIGSYEQYF. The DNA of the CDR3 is TGCGCCAGCAGCCAAGAACGAATTGGCAGCTACGAGCAGTACTTC.

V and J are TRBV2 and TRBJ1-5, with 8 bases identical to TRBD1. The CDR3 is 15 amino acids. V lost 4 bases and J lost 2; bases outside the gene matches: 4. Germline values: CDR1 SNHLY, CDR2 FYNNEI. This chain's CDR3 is CASSATGGGNQPQHF. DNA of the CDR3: TGTGCCAGCAGTGCTACAGGGGGGGGCAATCAGCCCCAGCATTTT.

In DNA, the CDR3 is TGTGCCAGCAGCCCGACTAGCGGGCCATACAATGAGCAGTTCTTC. Protein product: CASSPTSGPYNEQFF. The V gene is TRBV7-2, the J gene TRBJ2-1; 10 positions match TRBD2. Trimming removed 5 bases from V and 4 bases from J; junction bases left unmatched: 5. The CDR3 runs to 15 residues. Germline values: CDR1 SGHTA, CDR2 FQGNSA. Complete variable domain (other parts from reference TRBV7-2 and TRBJ2-1): GAGVSQSPSNKVTEKGKDVELRCDPISGHTALYWYRQSLGQGLEFLIYFQGNSAPDKSGLPSDRFSAERTGGSVSTLTIQRTQQEDSAVYLCASSPTSGPYNEQFFGPGTRLTVL.

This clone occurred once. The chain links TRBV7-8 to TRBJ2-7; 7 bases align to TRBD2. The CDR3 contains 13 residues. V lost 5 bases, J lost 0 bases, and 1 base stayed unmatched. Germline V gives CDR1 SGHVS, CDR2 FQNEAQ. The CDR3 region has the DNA TGTGCCAGCAGCCGGGACTACTCCTACGAGCAGTACTTC. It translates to CASSRDYSYEQYF.

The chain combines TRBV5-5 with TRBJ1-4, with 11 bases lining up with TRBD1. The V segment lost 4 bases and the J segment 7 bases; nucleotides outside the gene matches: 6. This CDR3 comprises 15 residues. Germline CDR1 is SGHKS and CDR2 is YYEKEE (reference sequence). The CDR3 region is CASSAGQGVGEKLFF. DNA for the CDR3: TGTGCCAGCAGCGCGGGACAGGGGGTCGGTGAAAAACTGTTTTTT.

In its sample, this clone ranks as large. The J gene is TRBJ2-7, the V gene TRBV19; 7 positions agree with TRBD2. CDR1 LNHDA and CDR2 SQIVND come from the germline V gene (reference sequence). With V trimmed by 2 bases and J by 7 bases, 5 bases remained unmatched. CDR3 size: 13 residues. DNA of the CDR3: TGTGCCAGTAGTATACTGGGGGGGGAAGAGCAGTACTTC. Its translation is CASSILGGEEQYF.

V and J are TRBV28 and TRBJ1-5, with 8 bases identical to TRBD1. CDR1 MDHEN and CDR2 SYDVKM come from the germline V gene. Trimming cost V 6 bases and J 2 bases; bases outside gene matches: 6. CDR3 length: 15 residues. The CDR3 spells CASRSTGDGNQPQHF. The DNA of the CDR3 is TGTGCCAGCAGGTCGACAGGGGACGGCAATCAGCCCCAGCATTTT.

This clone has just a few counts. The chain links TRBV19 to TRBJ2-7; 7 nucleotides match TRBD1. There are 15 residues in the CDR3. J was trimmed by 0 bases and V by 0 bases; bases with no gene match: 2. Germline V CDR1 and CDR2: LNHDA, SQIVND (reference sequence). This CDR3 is CASSIDWDSSYEQYF. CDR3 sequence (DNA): TGTGCCAGTAGTATAGATTGGGACAGCTCCTACGAGCAGTACTTC.